This TCR beta chain emerged from a study of CD8 T cells in ankylosing spondylitis. Quantitative 5'-RACE with molecular barcodes was used to make the TCR beta libraries. TCRdb re-derived calls from the 5' RACE reads in MiXCR, one entry per CDR3 protein. The profile shows some 330,000 distinct CDR3 sequences, around 7.6% of them singletons. A few counts support this clonotype. Its antigen remains unknown. There are 16 residues in the CDR3. The V gene lost 0 bases and the J gene lost 2 bases, with 12 bases spanning the gap. The germline CDR1 and CDR2 sequences are SEHNR and FQNEAQ (reference sequence). Study-wide points: Roughly eight highly homologous variants made up a TCR beta motif that seemed to typify ankylosing spondylitis blood. Disease-linked clones were reportedly significantly enriched in matched ankylosing spondylitis synovial fluid.

Input material: blood, either unsorted or a sorted T cell fraction (not recorded which). This chain uses TRBV7-9 with TRBJ2-3; possible D gene TRBD1, 6 bases. The sequence was collected from a male donor with ankylosing spondylitis. The CDR3 sequence is CASSLAGGPYTDTQYF. The CDR3 DNA sequence: TGTGCCAGCAGCTTAGCAGGGGGACCGTACACAGATACGCAGTATTTT.